The subject of this entry is one TCR beta chain. Its antigen is unidentified. The data derive from a study of cytomegalovirus exposure and HLA in healthy donors. Some clones are missing from TCRdb's copy, which holds only in-frame ones; the method was immunoSEQ multiplex PCR. In the table there are approximately 53,000 clones, approximately 90% of which are singletons. The study, taken as a whole, reports: Later, an analysis found that TCR clusters from the first cohort tended to co-occur in the 90 to 150 validation repertoires. Reports showed the classifier diagnosing cytomegalovirus status with high specificity and sensitivity. Listed as cytomegalovirus-associated were 150 or so TCR beta chains.

Trimming shortened V by 2 bases and J by 7 bases, and 6 bases separated the two germline ends. The CDR3 is 12 amino acids. The germline CDR1 and CDR2 sequences are MNHNY and SVGAGI (reference sequence). The chain carries TRBV6-6 and TRBJ1-5; D is possibly TRBD1 (5 bases). The sequence came from a man younger than 30 in good health and CMV-seronegative. The sequenced sample was PBMCs. DNA of the CDR3: TGTGCCAGCAGTTACGGGGGGCAGCCCCAGCATTTT. It is translated as CASSYGGQPQHF.